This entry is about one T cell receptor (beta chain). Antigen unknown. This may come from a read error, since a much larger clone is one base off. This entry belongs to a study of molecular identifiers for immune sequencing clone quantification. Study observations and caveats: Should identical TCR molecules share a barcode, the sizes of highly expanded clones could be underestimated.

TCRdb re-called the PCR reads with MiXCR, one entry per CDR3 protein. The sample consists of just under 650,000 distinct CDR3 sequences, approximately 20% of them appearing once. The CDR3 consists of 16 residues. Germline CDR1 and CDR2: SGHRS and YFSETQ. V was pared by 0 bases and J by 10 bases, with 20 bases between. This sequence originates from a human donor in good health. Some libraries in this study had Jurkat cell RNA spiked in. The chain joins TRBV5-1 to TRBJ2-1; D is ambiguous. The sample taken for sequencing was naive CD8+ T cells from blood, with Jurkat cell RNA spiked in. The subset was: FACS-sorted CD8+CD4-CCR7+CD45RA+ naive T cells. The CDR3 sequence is CASSLVVTMSSYEQFF. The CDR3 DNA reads TGCGCCAGCAGCTTGGTTGTGACAATGAGCTCCTACGAGCAGTTCTTC.